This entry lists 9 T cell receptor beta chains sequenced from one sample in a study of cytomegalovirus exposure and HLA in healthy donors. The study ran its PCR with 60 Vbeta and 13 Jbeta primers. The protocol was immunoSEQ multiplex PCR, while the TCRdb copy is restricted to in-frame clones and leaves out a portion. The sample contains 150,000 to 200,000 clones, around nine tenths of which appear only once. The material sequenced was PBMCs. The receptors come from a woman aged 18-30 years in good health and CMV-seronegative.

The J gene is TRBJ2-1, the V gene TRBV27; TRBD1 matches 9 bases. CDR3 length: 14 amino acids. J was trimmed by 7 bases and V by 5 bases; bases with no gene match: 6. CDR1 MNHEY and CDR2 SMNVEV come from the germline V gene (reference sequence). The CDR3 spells CASSPGTGKNEQFF. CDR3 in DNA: TGTGCCAGCAGTCCGGGGACAGGGAAGAATGAGCAGTTCTTC.

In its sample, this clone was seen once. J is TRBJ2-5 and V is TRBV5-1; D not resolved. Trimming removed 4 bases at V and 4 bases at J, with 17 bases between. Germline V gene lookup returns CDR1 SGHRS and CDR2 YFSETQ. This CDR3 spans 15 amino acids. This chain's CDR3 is CASSPPPGSAETQYF. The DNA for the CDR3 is TGCGCCAGCAGCCCGCCGCCAGGCTCAGCAGAGACCCAGTACTTC.

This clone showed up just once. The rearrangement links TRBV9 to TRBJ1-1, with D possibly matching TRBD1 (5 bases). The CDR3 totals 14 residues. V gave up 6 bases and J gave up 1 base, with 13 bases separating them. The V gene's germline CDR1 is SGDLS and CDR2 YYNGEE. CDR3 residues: CASKGRTPNTEAFF. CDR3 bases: TGTGCCAGCAAGGGGCGCACCCCGAACACTGAAGCTTTCTTT.

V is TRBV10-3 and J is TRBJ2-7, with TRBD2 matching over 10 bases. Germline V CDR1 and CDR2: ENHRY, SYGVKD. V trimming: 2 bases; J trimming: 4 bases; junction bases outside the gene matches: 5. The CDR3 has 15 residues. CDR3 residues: CAISEGAGGPYEQYF. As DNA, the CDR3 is TGTGCCATCAGTGAGGGAGCGGGAGGGCCATACGAGCAGTACTTC.

CDR3 coding DNA: TGTGCCAGTAGTTCGAAATTCCCGGGACAGTATAATTCACCCCTCCACTTT. Translating it yields CASSSKFPGQYNSPLHF. The chain couples TRBV19 to TRBJ1-6, with TRBD1 matching 7 bases. Per the germline V gene, CDR1 is LNHDA and CDR2 is SQIVND (reference sequence). CDR3 length equals 17 residues. Trimming cost V 5 bases and J 4 bases; bases outside gene matches: 11.

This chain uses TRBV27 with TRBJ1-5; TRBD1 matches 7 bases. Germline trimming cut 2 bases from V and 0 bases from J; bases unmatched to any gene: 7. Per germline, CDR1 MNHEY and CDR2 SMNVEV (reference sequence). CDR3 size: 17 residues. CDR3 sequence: CASSLRGTAYSNQPQHF. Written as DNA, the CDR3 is TGTGCCAGCAGTTTAAGGGGGACAGCTTATAGCAATCAGCCCCAGCATTTT.

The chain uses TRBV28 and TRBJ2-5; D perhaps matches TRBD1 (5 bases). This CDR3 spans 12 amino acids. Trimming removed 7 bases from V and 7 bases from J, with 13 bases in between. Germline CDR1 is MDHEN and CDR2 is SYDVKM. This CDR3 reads CASKQGFGTQYF. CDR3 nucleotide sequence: TGTGCCAGCAAGCAGGGTTTTGGGACCCAGTACTTC.

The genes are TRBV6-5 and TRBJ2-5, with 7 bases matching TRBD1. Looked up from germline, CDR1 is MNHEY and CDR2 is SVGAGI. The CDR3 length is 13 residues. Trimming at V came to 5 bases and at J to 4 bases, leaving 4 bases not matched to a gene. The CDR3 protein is CASSTSGGETQYF. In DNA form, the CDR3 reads TGTGCCAGCAGTACATCAGGGGGAGAGACCCAGTACTTC.

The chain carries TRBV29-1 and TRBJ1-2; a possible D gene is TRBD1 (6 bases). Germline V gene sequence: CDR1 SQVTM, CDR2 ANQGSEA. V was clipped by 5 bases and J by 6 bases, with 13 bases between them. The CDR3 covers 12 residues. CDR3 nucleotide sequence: TGCAGCGTTCCTGGACAGAATGATGGCTACACCTTC. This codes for CSVPGQNDGYTF.